A single sample is the source of the 6 T cell receptor beta chains below, sequenced in a study of cytomegalovirus exposure and HLA in healthy donors. PCR involved 60 Vbeta and 13 Jbeta primers. Generated by immunoSEQ multiplex PCR, the TCRdb table keeps only in-frame clones and is missing some. Among some 160,000 clones listed, 78% were seen once. Sequencing input: PBMCs. These receptors all stem from a male donor in good health and CMV-seronegative.

This clone was detected once. The chain uses TRBV7-6 and TRBJ2-3; 8 nucleotides align to TRBD1. Germline assignment: CDR1 SGHVS and CDR2 FNYEAQ. The CDR3 has 16 residues. Unmatched junction bases numbered 11, after V lost 5 bases and J lost 4 bases. CDR3 region: CASSNRQGYVADTQYF. As DNA, the CDR3 is TGTGCCAGCAGCAACCGACAGGGGTATGTGGCAGATACGCAGTATTTT.

This chain links TRBV7-8 with TRBJ1-2; 7 bases map to TRBD1. Germline V CDR1 and CDR2: SGHVS, FQNEAQ. The CDR3 has 14 amino acids. V lost 4 bases and J lost 4; bases outside the gene matches: 6. The CDR3 region has the DNA TGTGCCAGCAGCTCGGACAGGTTGCTCTATGGCTACACCTTC. It is translated as CASSSDRLLYGYTF.

The chain employs TRBV6-5 and TRBJ2-3, with D possibly TRBD2 on 5 matching bases. Looked up from germline, CDR1 is MNHEY and CDR2 is SVGAGI. This CDR3 comprises 12 residues. V was trimmed by 7 bases and J by 2 bases, leaving 7 bases between them. DNA of the CDR3: TGTGCCAGCAAAGACTACACAGATACGCAGTATTTT. Translated: CASKDYTDTQYF.

The gene calls are TRBV6-1 and TRBJ1-2; TRBD1 aligns across 9 bases. Looked up from germline, CDR1 is MNHNS and CDR2 is SASEGT. The CDR3 spans 16 residues. The J segment lost 4 bases and the V segment lost 0 bases, leaving 6 bases of the junction unmatched. For the CDR3, the DNA is TGTGCCAGCAGTGAAGCTTGGGGACAGGGCGGCTATGGCTACACCTTC. Translated: CASSEAWGQGGYGYTF.

The chain joins TRBV5-1 to TRBJ2-7; 8 positions match TRBD1. CDR3 length: 14 amino acids. J was trimmed by 5 bases and V by 0 bases; bases with no gene match: 4. Germline CDR1 reads SGHRS; CDR2 reads YFSETQ. The CDR3 here is CASSLGTGGDEQYF. Here the CDR3 DNA reads TGCGCCAGCAGCTTGGGAACAGGGGGTGACGAGCAGTACTTC.

The chain carries TRBV7-2 and TRBJ1-3, with TRBD1 as a possible D gene (5 bases). The germline V and J ends were trimmed by 6 bases and 1 base, with 10 bases remaining between them. The CDR3 consists of 14 residues. CDR1 and CDR2 (germline): SGHTA, FQGNSA. The CDR3 sequence is CASSTGTSGNTIYF. Here the CDR3 DNA reads TGTGCCAGCAGTACAGGAACTTCTGGAAACACCATATATTTT.